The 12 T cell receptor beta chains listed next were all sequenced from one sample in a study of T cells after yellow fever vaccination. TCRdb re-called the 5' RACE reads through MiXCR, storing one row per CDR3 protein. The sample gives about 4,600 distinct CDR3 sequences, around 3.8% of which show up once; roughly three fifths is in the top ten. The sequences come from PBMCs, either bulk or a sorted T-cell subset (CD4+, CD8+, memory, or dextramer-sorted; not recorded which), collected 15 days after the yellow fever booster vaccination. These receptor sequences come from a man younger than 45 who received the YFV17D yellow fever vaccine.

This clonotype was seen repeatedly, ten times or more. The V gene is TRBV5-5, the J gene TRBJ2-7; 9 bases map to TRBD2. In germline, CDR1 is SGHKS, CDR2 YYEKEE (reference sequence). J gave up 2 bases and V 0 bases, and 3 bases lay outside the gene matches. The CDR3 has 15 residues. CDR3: CASSLGRGRAYEQYF. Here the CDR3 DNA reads TGTGCCAGCAGCTTGGGTCGCGGGAGGGCCTACGAGCAGTACTTC.

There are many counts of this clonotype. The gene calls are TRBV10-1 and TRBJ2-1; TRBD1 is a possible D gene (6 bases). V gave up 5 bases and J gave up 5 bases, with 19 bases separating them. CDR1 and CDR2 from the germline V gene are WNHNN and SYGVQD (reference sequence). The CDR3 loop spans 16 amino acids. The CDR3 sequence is CASSKGTGSGNNEQFF. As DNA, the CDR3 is TGCGCCAGCAGTAAGGGAACAGGGTCGGGAAACAATGAGCAGTTCTTC.

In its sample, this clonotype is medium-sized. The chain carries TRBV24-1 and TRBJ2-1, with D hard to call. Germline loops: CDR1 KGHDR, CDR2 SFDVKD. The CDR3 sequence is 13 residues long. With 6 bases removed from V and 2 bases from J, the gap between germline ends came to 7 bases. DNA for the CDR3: TGTGCCACCAGTTCCCACCCCTACAATGAGCAGTTCTTC. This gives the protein CATSSHPYNEQFF.

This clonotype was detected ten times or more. Here the CDR3 DNA reads TGCAGTGCTAGGCCGGGACTAGCGGGAGTTGAGACCCAGTACTTC. Its protein is CSARPGLAGVETQYF. This chain links TRBV20-1 with TRBJ2-5, with TRBD2 matching over 14 bases. With V trimmed by 3 bases and J by 5 bases, 5 bases remained unmatched. Looked up from germline, CDR1 is DFQATT and CDR2 is SNEGSKA (reference sequence). The length of the CDR3 is 15 residues.

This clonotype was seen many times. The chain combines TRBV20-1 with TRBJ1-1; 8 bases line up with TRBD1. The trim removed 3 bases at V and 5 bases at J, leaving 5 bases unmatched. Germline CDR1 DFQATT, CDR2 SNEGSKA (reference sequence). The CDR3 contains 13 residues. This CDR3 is CSASFRGPTEAFF. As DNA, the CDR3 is TGCAGTGCTAGCTTCAGGGGGCCGACTGAAGCTTTCTTT.

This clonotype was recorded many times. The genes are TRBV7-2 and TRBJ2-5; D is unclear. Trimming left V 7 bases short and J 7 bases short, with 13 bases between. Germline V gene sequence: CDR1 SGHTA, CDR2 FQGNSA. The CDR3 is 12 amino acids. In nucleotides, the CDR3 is TGTGCCAGCACCCCGAGCCTGGGGACCCAGTACTTC. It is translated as CASTPSLGTQYF.

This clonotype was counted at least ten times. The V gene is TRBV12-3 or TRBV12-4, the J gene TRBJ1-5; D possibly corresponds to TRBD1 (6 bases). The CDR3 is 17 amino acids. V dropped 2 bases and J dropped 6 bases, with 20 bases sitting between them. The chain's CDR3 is CASSLSRGGKGGQPQHF. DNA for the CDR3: TGTGCCAGCAGTTTAAGTCGTGGGGGGAAGGGGGGTCAGCCCCAGCATTTT.

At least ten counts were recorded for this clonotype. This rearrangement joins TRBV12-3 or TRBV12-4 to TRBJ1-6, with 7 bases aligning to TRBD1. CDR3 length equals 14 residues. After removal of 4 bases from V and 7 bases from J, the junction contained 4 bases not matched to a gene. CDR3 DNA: TGTGCCAGCAGTTCATTGGGACAGAATTCACCCCTCCACTTT. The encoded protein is CASSSLGQNSPLHF.

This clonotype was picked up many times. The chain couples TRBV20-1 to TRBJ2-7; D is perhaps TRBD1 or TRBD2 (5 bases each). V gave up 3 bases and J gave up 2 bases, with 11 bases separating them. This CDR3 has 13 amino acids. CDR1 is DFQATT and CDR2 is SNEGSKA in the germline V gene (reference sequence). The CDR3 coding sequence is TGCAGTGCTAGCGGGCAGGGACCCTACGAGCAGTACTTC. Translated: CSASGQGPYEQYF.

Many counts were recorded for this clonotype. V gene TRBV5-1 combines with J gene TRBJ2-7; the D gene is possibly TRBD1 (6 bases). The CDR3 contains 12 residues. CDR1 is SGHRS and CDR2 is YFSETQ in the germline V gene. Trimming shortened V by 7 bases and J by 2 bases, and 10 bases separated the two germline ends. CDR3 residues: CASRRDTYEQYF. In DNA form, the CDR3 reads TGCGCCAGCCGCCGGGACACCTACGAGCAGTACTTC.

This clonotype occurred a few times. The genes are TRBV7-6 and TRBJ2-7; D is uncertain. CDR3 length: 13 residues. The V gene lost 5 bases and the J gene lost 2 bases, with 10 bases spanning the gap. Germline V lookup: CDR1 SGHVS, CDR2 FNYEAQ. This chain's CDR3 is CASSHRIAYEQYF. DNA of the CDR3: TGTGCCAGCAGCCACCGAATCGCCTACGAGCAGTACTTC. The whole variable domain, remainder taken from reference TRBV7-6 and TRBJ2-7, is GAGVSQSPRYKVTKRGQDVALRCDPISGHVSLYWYRQALGQGPEFLTYFNYEAQQDKSGLPNDRFSAERPEGSISTLTIQRTEQRDSAMYRCASSHRIAYEQYFGPGTRLTVT.

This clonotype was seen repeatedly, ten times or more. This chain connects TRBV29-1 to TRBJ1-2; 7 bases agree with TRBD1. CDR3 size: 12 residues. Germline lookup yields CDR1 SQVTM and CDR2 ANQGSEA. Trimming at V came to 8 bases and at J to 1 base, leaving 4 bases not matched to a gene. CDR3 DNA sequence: TGCAGCACGGGGACAGTTAACTATGGCTACACCTTC. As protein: CSTGTVNYGYTF.